The next 23 T cell receptor beta chains were all read from a single sample in a study of cytomegalovirus exposure and HLA in healthy donors. Some clones are missing from TCRdb's copy, which holds only in-frame ones; the method was immunoSEQ multiplex PCR. The sample has 250,000 or so clones, 87% seen once. Sequenced sample: PBMCs. These receptors all stem from a man between 18 and 35 years old in good health and CMV-seronegative.

The chain uses TRBV7-2 and TRBJ1-1; TRBD1 agrees at 8 bases. The CDR3 covers 14 residues. The J segment lost 3 bases and the V segment lost 5 bases, leaving 5 bases of the junction unmatched. The germline V gene encodes CDR1 SGHTA and CDR2 FQGNSA. The CDR3 DNA follows: TGTGCCAGCAGCGACGACAGGGGATACACTGAAGCTTTCTTT. Translating it yields CASSDDRGYTEAFF.

This chain joins TRBV9 and TRBJ2-3, with 7 bases lining up with TRBD1. Germline-derived CDR1 and CDR2 are SGDLS and YYNGEE. There are 17 residues in the CDR3. The V segment lost 3 bases and the J segment 0 bases; nucleotides outside the gene matches: 10. CDR3 bases: TGTGCCAGCAGCGCGCCGTCGGGGACAGCGAGCACAGATACGCAGTATTTT. Residues: CASSAPSGTASTDTQYF. The full variable domain, with the rest looked up from reference TRBV9 and TRBJ2-3, is DSGVTQTPKHLITATGQRVTLRCSPRSGDLSVYWYQQSLDQGLQFLIQYYNGEERAKGNILERFSAQQFPDLHSELNLSSLELGDSALYFCASSAPSGTASTDTQYFGPGTRLTVL.

The chain uses TRBV7-3 and TRBJ1-5; D remains ambiguous. V shed 6 bases and J shed 3 bases, with 9 bases lying between them. Germline loops: CDR1 SGHTA, CDR2 FQGTGA. CDR3 length equals 13 residues. This CDR3 is CASSILPNQPQHF. DNA of the CDR3: TGTGCCAGCAGTATTCTCCCCAATCAGCCCCAGCATTTT.

This clone is a singleton in its sample. J is TRBJ2-7 and V is TRBV29-1, with 10 bases identical to TRBD1. CDR1 is SQVTM, CDR2 ANQGSEA, per germline. With 7 bases clipped from V and 3 bases from J, the junction kept 6 bases outside the gene matches. The CDR3 has 13 residues. CDR3 protein: CSGSTGGLYEQYF. The CDR3 DNA is TGCAGCGGATCGACAGGGGGCCTCTACGAGCAGTACTTC.

This chain uses TRBV4-1 with TRBJ2-7; weak D call: TRBD2 (6 bases). This CDR3 comprises 14 residues. Trimming took 3 bases from V and 5 from J, leaving 14 bases between them. Germline values: CDR1 MGHRA, CDR2 YSYEKL. The CDR3 region is CASSHPAGGNEQYF. CDR3 sequence (DNA): TGCGCCAGCAGCCATCCCGCTGGGGGGAACGAGCAGTACTTC.

The CDR3 coding sequence is TGTGCCAGCAGCTTTCAGGCCGCCGGTAATTCACCCCTCCACTTT. The encoded protein is CASSFQAAGNSPLHF. The chain combines TRBV5-5 with TRBJ1-6; D is uncertain. In germline, CDR1 is SGHKS, CDR2 YYEKEE (reference sequence). The CDR3 is made up of 15 amino acids. V lost 2 bases to trimming and J lost 6 bases, with 12 bases between them.

DNA for the CDR3: TGTGCCAGCAGTGCGGCAGGGAAAATTGGGCGTGAAGCTTTCTTT. Translation: CASSAAGKIGREAFF. The chain employs TRBV6-1 and TRBJ1-1; D possibly corresponds to TRBD1 (5 bases). Trimming stripped 4 bases from V and 7 bases from J, with 19 bases between. The CDR3 sequence is 15 residues long. CDR1 and CDR2 (germline): MNHNS, SASEGT.

The rearrangement joins TRBV10-1 to TRBJ2-5; TRBD1 aligns across 7 bases. J was trimmed by 3 bases and V by 6 bases; bases with no gene match: 7. Germline assignment: CDR1 WNHNN and CDR2 SYGVQD (reference sequence). CDR3 length: 14 amino acids. The DNA of the CDR3 is TGCGCCAGCAGCACCGGACAGGCTGAAGAGACCCAGTACTTC. Translated: CASSTGQAEETQYF.

As concerns this clone: Distinct nucleotide sequences in the sample also encode this CDR3. V and J are TRBV29-1 and TRBJ2-2, with TRBD1 matching over 7 bases. CDR3 length: 15 amino acids. With 1 base clipped from V and 0 bases from J, the junction kept 2 bases outside the gene matches. Germline V gene lookup returns CDR1 SQVTM and CDR2 ANQGSEA. The CDR3 DNA reads as TGCAGCGTTGAAGGAAGGGGGCCGAACACCGGGGAGCTGTTTTTT. Its translation is CSVEGRGPNTGELFF.

The CDR3 is CAISPAGRSGETQYF. CDR3 nucleotide sequence: TGTGCCATCAGTCCAGCGGGAAGGTCGGGGGAGACCCAGTACTTC. The chain uses TRBV10-3 and TRBJ2-5, with 7 bases aligning to TRBD2. The CDR3 sequence is 15 residues long. V lost 5 bases and J lost 5; bases outside the gene matches: 11. Germline CDR1 reads ENHRY; CDR2 reads SYGVKD.

The sample holds one count of this clone. The J gene is TRBJ2-1, the V gene TRBV6-6, with D uncertain. The V end was cut by 5 bases, the J end by 8 bases, with 7 bases between. Germline V lookup: CDR1 MNHNY, CDR2 SVGAGI (reference sequence). This CDR3 region has 11 residues. Here the CDR3 reads CASSPRDEQFF. CDR3 nucleotide sequence: TGTGCCAGCAGTCCCCGCGATGAGCAGTTCTTC.

This clone was counted a single time. V is TRBV9 and J is TRBJ2-5; 14 nucleotides line up with TRBD2. Germline V lookup: CDR1 SGDLS, CDR2 YYNGEE. V was clipped by 4 bases and J by 4 bases; unmatched bases: 3. This CDR3 region has 15 residues. The CDR3 region has the DNA TGTGCCAGCAGCCCCGGGACTAGCGGGAGAGAGACCCAGTACTTC. Protein: CASSPGTSGRETQYF.

This rearrangement joins TRBV7-2 to TRBJ1-2; no clear D gene. Germline V gives CDR1 SGHTA, CDR2 FQGNSA. Trimming left V 1 base short and J 1 base short, with 16 bases between. The CDR3 has 17 residues. The CDR3 nucleotides read TGTGCCAGCAGCTTAGAGAGCCCGGGGTGGATTAACTATGGCTACACCTTC. It yields the protein CASSLESPGWINYGYTF.

This chain links TRBV18 with TRBJ2-2, with TRBD1 matching over 10 bases. CDR1 and CDR2 from the germline V gene are KGHSH and LQKENI. Trimming took 4 bases from V and 2 from J; bases not matched to a gene: 1. The CDR3 runs 15 residues. The CDR3 coding sequence is TGTGCCAGCTCACGACAGGGGGCAAACACCGGGGAGCTGTTTTTT. Translated: CASSRQGANTGELFF.

The chain combines TRBV5-4 with TRBJ2-6; perhaps TRBD1 as D (7 bases). The CDR3 runs to 17 residues. Germline loops: CDR1 SGHNT, CDR2 YYREEE (reference sequence). V lost 4 bases and J lost 3, with 17 bases in between. CDR3 sequence reads: CASSTGLQGSGANVLTF. The CDR3 nucleotides read TGTGCCAGCAGCACCGGACTACAGGGGAGTGGGGCCAACGTCCTGACTTTC.

This chain links TRBV28 with TRBJ2-7, with TRBD1 identical over 8 bases. The CDR3 extends over 14 amino acids. The germline CDR1 and CDR2 sequences are MDHEN and SYDVKM. Trimming took 2 bases from V and 7 from J; bases not matched to a gene: 7. In DNA, the CDR3 is TGTGCCAGCAGTTTAGTCCAGGGGGCGCGGGAGCAGTACTTC. Translation gives CASSLVQGAREQYF.

The chain employs TRBV7-9 and TRBJ2-1; 12 bases are shared with TRBD2. Germline V gives CDR1 SEHNR, CDR2 FQNEAQ (reference sequence). The CDR3 spans 16 residues. The V and J ends lost 5 bases and 8 bases, in that order; junction bases with no gene match: 10. In DNA form, the CDR3 reads TGTGCCAGCAGCGAAAGGACTAGCGGGGATTTGGATGAGCAGTTCTTC. This sequence encodes CASSERTSGDLDEQFF.

This sequence joins TRBV10-3 and TRBJ1-6; the match to TRBD1 covers 7 bases. After removal of 6 bases from V and 12 bases from J, the junction contained 8 bases not matched to a gene. CDR3 length: 13 residues. From germline, CDR1 is ENHRY and CDR2 SYGVKD. The CDR3 loop is CAIREIQGIPLHF. As DNA, the CDR3 is TGTGCCATCAGGGAAATACAGGGGATACCCCTCCACTTT.

The CDR3 loop is CASSLSGATLHF. The CDR3 nucleotides read TGTGCCAGCAGTTTAAGTGGAGCAACCCTCCACTTT. The V and J genes are TRBV27 and TRBJ1-6, with unresolved D. Trimming shortened V by 2 bases and J by 14 bases, and 10 bases separated the two germline ends. From germline, CDR1 is MNHEY and CDR2 SMNVEV (reference sequence). The CDR3 totals 12 residues.

V is TRBV10-2 and J is TRBJ2-7; 9 bases map to TRBD1. CDR3 length equals 14 residues. V lost 8 bases, J lost 4 bases, and 9 bases stayed unmatched. In germline, CDR1 is WSHSY, CDR2 SAAADI. The CDR3 DNA follows: TGCGCCAGCCAGGACAGGGGCAGGGAATACGAGCAGTACTTC. Translated, it gives CASQDRGREYEQYF.

The chain couples TRBV9 to TRBJ1-6; the match to TRBD1 covers 7 bases. There are 15 residues in the CDR3. V was pared by 3 bases and J by 7 bases, with 7 bases of the junction left unmatched. CDR1 SGDLS and CDR2 YYNGEE come from the germline V gene. The CDR3 region has the DNA TGTGCCAGCAGCGCCAGACAGGGCGTCAATTCACCCCTCCACTTT. The encoded protein is CASSARQGVNSPLHF.

This chain links TRBV4-3 with TRBJ2-2; 9 bases match TRBD2. The CDR3 spans 15 residues. CDR1 is LGHNA and CDR2 is YSLEER in the germline V gene. The V gene end was trimmed by 4 bases and the J gene end by 4 bases; junction bases not matched to a gene: 4. CDR3 loop: CASSRASGITGELFF. The CDR3, as DNA: TGCGCCAGCAGCCGCGCTAGCGGGATCACCGGGGAGCTGTTTTTT.

In this sample, this clone turned up once. One junction end does not reproduce the germline sequence, and a read error may be involved. This chain uses TRBV18 with TRBJ1-1, with 9 bases fitting TRBD1. Germline assignment: CDR1 KGHSH and CDR2 LQKENI. The CDR3 loop spans 16 amino acids. As DNA, the CDR3 is TGTGCCAGCTCTCCACAGGGGGCAACGATGAACACTGAAGCTTTCTTT. Translated, it gives CASSPQGATMNTEAFF.